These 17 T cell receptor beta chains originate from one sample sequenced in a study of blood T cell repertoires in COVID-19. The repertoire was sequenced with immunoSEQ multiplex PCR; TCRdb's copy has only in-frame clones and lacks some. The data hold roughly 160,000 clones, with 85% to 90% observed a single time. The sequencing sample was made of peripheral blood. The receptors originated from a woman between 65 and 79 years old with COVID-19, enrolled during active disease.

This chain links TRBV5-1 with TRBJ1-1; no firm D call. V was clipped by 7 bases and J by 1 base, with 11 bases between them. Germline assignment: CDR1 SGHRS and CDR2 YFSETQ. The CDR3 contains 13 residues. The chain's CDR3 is CASALGRNTEAFF. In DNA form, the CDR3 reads TGCGCCAGCGCCCTGGGCAGGAACACTGAAGCTTTCTTT.

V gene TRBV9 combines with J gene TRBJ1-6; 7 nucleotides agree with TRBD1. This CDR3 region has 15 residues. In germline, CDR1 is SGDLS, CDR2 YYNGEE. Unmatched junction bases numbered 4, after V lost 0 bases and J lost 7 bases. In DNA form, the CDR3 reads TGTGCCAGCAGCGTAGCGGACAGGAGCAATTCACCCCTCCACTTT. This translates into CASSVADRSNSPLHF.

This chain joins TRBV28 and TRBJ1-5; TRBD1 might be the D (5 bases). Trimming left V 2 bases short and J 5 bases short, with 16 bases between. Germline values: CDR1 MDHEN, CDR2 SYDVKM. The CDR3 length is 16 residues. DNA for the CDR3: TGTGCCAGCAGTTTAAGCTTTAGGACGGGGGATCAGCCCCAGCATTTT. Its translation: CASSLSFRTGDQPQHF.

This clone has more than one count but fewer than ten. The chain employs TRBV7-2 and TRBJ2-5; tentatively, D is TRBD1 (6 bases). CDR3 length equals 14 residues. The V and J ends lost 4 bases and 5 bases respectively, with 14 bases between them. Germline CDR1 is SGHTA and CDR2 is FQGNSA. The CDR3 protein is CASSSITGSETQYF. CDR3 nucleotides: TGTGCCAGCAGCTCGATTACAGGGAGTGAGACCCAGTACTTC.

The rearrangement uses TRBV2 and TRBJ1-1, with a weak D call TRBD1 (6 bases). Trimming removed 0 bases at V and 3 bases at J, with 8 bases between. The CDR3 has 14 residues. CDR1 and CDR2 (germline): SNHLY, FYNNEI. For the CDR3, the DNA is TGTGCCAGCAGTGAAGCAGGGGGTCACACTGAAGCTTTCTTT. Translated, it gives CASSEAGGHTEAFF. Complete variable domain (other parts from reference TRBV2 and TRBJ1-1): EPEVTQTPSHQVTQMGQEVILRCVPISNHLYFYWYRQILGQKVEFLVSFYNNEISEKSEIFDDQFSVERPDGSNFTLKIRSTKLEDSAMYFCASSEAGGHTEAFFGQGTRLTVV.

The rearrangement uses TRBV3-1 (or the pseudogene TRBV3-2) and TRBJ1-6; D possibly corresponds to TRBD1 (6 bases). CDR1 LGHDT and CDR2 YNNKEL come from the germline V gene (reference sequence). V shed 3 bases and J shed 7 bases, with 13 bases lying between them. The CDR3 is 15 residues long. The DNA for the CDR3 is TGTGCCAGCAGCCACATGGCAGGGGCGAATTCACCCCTCCACTTT. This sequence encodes CASSHMAGANSPLHF.

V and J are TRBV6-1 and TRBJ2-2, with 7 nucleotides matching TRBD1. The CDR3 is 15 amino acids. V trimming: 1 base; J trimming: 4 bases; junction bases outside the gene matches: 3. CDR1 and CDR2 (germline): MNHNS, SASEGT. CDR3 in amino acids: CASSEGTGGTGELFF. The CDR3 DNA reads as TGTGCCAGCAGTGAAGGGACAGGCGGCACCGGGGAGCTGTTTTTT.

The CDR3 loop is CSAQTGGRERNEQFF. The CDR3 bases are TGCAGCGCCCAGACAGGGGGCAGGGAAAGAAATGAGCAGTTCTTC. The chain combines TRBV29-1 with TRBJ2-1; the match to TRBD1 covers 10 bases. The V gene's germline CDR1 is SQVTM and CDR2 ANQGSEA. The CDR3 has 15 residues. V gave up 7 bases and J gave up 7 bases; unmatched junction bases: 13.

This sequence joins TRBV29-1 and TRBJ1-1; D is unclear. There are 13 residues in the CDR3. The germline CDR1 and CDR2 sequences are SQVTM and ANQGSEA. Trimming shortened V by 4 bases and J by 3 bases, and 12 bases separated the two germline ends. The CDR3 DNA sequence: TGCAGCGTTGGACTCAACCGGGACACTGAAGCTTTCTTT. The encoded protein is CSVGLNRDTEAFF. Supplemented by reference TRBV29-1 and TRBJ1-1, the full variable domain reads SAVISQKPSRDICQRGTSLTIQCQVDSQVTMMFWYRQQPGQSLTLIATANQGSEATYESGFVIDKFPISRPNLTFSTLTVSNMSPEDSSIYLCSVGLNRDTEAFFGQGTRLTVV.

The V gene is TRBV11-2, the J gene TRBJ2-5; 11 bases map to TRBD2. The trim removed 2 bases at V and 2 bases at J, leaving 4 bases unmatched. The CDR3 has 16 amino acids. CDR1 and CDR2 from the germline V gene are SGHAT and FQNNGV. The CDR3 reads CASSLPLAGGQETQYF. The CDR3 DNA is TGTGCCAGCAGCTTACCTCTAGCGGGGGGACAAGAGACCCAGTACTTC.

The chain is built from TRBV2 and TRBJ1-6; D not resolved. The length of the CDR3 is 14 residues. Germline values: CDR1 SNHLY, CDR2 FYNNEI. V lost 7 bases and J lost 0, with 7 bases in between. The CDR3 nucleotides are TGTGCCAGCAAGGAGAGCTCCTATAATTCACCCCTCCACTTT. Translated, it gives CASKESSYNSPLHF.

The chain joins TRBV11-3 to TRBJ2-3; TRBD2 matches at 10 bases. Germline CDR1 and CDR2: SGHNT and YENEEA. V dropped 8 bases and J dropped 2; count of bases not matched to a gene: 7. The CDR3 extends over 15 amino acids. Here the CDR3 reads CASSRGLADTDTQYF. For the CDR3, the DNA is TGTGCCAGCTCTCGTGGACTAGCGGACACAGATACGCAGTATTTT.

The CDR3 DNA reads as TGTGCCAGCAGTTTAGCCAGAAGCTATGGCTACACCTTC. It yields the protein CASSLARSYGYTF. The chain has TRBV12-3 or TRBV12-4 and TRBJ1-2; D call uncertain. The germline V and J ends were trimmed by 0 bases and 4 bases, with 6 bases remaining between them. This CDR3 region has 13 residues.

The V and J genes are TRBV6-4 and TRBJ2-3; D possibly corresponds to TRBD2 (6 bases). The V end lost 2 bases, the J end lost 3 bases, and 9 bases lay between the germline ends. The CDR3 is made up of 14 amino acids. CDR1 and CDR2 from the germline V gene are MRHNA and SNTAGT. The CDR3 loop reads CASSDAGGTDTQYF. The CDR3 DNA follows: TGTGCCAGCAGTGACGCCGGGGGAACAGATACGCAGTATTTT.

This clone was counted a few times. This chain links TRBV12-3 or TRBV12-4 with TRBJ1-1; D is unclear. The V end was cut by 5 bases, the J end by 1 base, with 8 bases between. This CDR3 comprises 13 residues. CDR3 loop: CASSLFRNTEAFF. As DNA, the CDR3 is TGTGCCAGCAGTCTCTTCAGGAACACTGAAGCTTTCTTT.

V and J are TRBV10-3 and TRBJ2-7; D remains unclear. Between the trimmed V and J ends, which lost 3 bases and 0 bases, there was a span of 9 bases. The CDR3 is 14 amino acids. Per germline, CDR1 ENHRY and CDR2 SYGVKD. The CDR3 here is CAISDRSSSYEQYF. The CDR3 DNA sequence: TGTGCCATCAGTGATAGGTCTAGCTCCTACGAGCAGTACTTC.

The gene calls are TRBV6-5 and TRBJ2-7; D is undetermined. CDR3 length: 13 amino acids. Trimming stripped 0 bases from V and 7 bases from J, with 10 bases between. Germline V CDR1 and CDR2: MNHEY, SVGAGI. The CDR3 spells CASSYSTASEQYF. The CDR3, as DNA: TGTGCCAGCAGTTACTCGACGGCTAGTGAGCAGTACTTC.